This TCR beta chain came from a study of blood T cell repertoires in COVID-19. Overall study: Samples came from the United States, Italy and Spain, spanning acute and convalescent COVID-19. Nucleic acid was either cDNA or gDNA, and it came from T cells, B-cell-depleted T cells, or PBMCs.

Patients from Seattle were sampled longitudinally, starting during active infection. Authors' methods: Reference gene primer amplification in the assay estimated nucleated cell counts. Sequencing was performed with immunoSEQ multiplex PCR; in TCRdb, only in-frame clones are kept and a portion is missing. That table gives V, J and clone size, and the DNA gave D and trimming. The table lists around 340,000 clones, roughly 90% of them singletons. This CDR3 region has 12 residues. The germline V gene encodes CDR1 MNHEY and CDR2 SVGAGI. Trimming took off 7 bases at V and 8 bases at J, with 13 bases between the two ends.

The chain is built from TRBV6-5 and TRBJ2-3, with a possible D match to TRBD2 (5 bases). The sequenced material came from peripheral blood. This sequence was found in a woman in her sixties or seventies with COVID-19, enrolled during active disease. CDR3 sequence reads: CASKDSGSTQYF. In DNA, the CDR3 is TGTGCCAGCAAAGACTCGGGGTCTACGCAGTATTTT.